The clone carrying this T cell receptor beta chain was recorded once. How the authors handled the data: For nucleated cells, counts were estimated from reference gene primer amplification. The data were produced by immunoSEQ multiplex PCR, yet TCRdb's version contains in-frame clones alone and is incomplete. V, J and clone size reflect that table, while D and trimming were determined from the DNA. The sample lists 60,000 to 70,000 clones; around nine tenths were seen once. Participants were aged about 18 to 100 years from 24 US areas. V shed 5 bases, J shed 0 bases, and the junction held 11 bases outside the gene matches. CDR1 MGHRA and CDR2 YSYEKL come from the germline V gene. The length of the CDR3 is 18 residues. The record originates from a study of blood T cell repertoires in COVID-19.

The receptor was derived from a woman in her 40s who had recovered from COVID-19. This chain joins TRBV4-1 and TRBJ2-7, with TRBD1 matching 12 bases. The sequenced sample consisted of PBMCs or T cells enriched from blood (not recorded which). CDR3 sequence (DNA): TGCGCCAGCAGCGCCGGGACAGGGGGCGCCCCGAGCTCCTACGAGCAGTACTTC. This sequence encodes CASSAGTGGAPSSYEQYF.